Listed here are 5 T cell receptor beta chains from one sample, sequenced in a study of CD8 T cells in ankylosing spondylitis. TCRdb re-called the 5' RACE reads through MiXCR, storing one row per CDR3 protein. The sample lists about 320,000 distinct CDR3 sequences, around 10% occurring once. The sequenced material came from blood, either unsorted or a sorted T cell fraction (not recorded which). These receptors originate from a female donor with ankylosing spondylitis or in good health (not recorded which).

This clonotype was found a few times. The chain uses TRBV20-1 and TRBJ2-4, with 8 positions matching TRBD2. Per germline, CDR1 DFQATT and CDR2 SNEGSKA (reference sequence). V lost 5 bases, J lost 0 bases, and 12 bases stayed unmatched. CDR3 length equals 17 residues. The chain's CDR3 is CSAGSVIAGLAKNIQYF. The CDR3 DNA reads TGCAGTGCTGGATCCGTGATAGCGGGATTAGCCAAAAACATTCAGTACTTC.

This clonotype was observed at least ten times. V usage is TRBV7-2 and J usage is TRBJ1-1, with D uncertain. Deletions cut 6 bases from V and 0 bases from J, with 8 bases between. Germline V lookup: CDR1 SGHTA, CDR2 FQGNSA. CDR3 size: 13 residues. This chain's CDR3 is CASRLQMNTEAFF. The CDR3 DNA is TGTGCCAGCAGGTTACAGATGAACACTGAAGCTTTCTTT.

There are a few counts of this clonotype. The chain recombines TRBV6-2 or TRBV6-3 with TRBJ2-1, with no clear D. Trimming stripped 6 bases from V and 9 bases from J, with 12 bases between. The germline V gene encodes CDR1 MNHEY and CDR2 SVGEGT. CDR3 length: 12 residues. DNA of the CDR3: TGTGCCAGCAGAAAGGTCGTCGGTGAGCAGTTCTTC. Protein: CASRKVVGEQFF.

This clonotype has more than one count but fewer than ten. V and J are TRBV4-1 and TRBJ2-1; 11 bases are a match to TRBD2. The ends lost 5 bases at V and 2 bases at J; junction bases unmatched: 11. The CDR3 is made up of 18 amino acids. Germline V gene sequence: CDR1 MGHRA, CDR2 YSYEKL. CDR3 sequence (DNA): TGCGCCAGCAGCGCCAGGGGATTTAGCGGGGGGGCCTACAATGAGCAGTTCTTC. It is translated as CASSARGFSGGAYNEQFF.

The chain has TRBV11-1 and TRBJ2-7; 8 nucleotides match TRBD2. CDR1 and CDR2 from the germline V gene are SGHAT and FQDESV (reference sequence). This CDR3 spans 18 amino acids. V dropped 6 bases and J dropped 4; count of bases not matched to a gene: 20. In DNA form, the CDR3 reads TGTGCCAGCAGTTCCCTCACAAAGGGACTTGCGGGAGGTTACGAGCAGTACTTC. Translated, it gives CASSSLTKGLAGGYEQYF.